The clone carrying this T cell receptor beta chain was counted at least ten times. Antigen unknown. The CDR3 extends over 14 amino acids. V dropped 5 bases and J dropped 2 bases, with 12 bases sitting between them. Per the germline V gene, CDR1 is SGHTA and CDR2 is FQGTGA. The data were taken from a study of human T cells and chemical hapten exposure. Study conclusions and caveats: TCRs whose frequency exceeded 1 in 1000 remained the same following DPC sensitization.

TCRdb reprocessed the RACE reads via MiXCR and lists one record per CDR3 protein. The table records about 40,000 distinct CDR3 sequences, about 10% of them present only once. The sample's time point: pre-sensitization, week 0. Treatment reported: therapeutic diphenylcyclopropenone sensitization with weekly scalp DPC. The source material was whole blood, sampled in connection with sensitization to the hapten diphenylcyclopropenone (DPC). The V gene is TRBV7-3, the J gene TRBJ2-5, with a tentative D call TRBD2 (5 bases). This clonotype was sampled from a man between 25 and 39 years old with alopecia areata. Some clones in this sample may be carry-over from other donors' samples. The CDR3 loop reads CASSHGGLQETQYF. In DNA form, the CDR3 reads TGTGCCAGCAGCCACGGCGGGCTACAAGAGACCCAGTACTTC.